This T cell receptor beta chain came from a study of tumor and adjacent non-tumor tissue in lung cancer. As for the study in general: Patients comprised 12 adenocarcinoma, a couple of squamous cell carcinoma and 1 small cell lung cancer. On average, productive TCRbeta reads reached about 4.17 million per sample.

Overall study findings and caveats: Shorter survival was associated with higher TCR diversity in tumors.

TCRbeta libraries were built with three rounds of nested PCR, modified from ARM-PCR. Each CDR3 protein gets one entry after TCRdb re-called the multiplex PCR reads with MiXCR. The sample holds approximately 79,000 distinct CDR3 sequences, 61% seen once. RNA was extracted from bulk tissue without any cell sorting. The CDR3 has 12 amino acids. The germline V gene has CDR1 SGHAT and CDR2 FQNNGV. This clonotype was counted between two and nine times. Its matching antigen is unknown. One end of the junction does not line up with germline, which may come from a read error. The sample taken for sequencing was lung tumor tissue. The chain is built from TRBV11-2 and TRBJ2-2; D is possibly TRBD2 (6 bases). The clonotype comes from a man aged 65 to 79 with non-small cell lung cancer. CDR3 loop: CASSPYRRELLF. Written as DNA, the CDR3 is TGTGCCAGCAGTCCCTATCGCCGGGAGCTGTTATTT.